One sample yielded the 16 T cell receptor beta chains listed below, sequenced in a study of cytomegalovirus exposure and HLA in healthy donors. The PCR had 60 Vbeta and 13 Jbeta primers. TCRdb keeps only in-frame clones here, not all; method: immunoSEQ multiplex PCR. The sample yields 210,000 or so clones, about four fifths seen once. Sequenced material: PBMCs. Receptor source: a woman aged 45-65 years in good health and CMV-seropositive.

In DNA, the CDR3 is TGTGCCAGTAGTATACTAGGGACAGGGGAAGTCGAGCAGTACTTC. It yields the protein CASSILGTGEVEQYF. The chain is built from TRBV19 and TRBJ2-7, with 10 bases matching TRBD1. The CDR3 covers 15 residues. J gave up 6 bases and V 2 bases, and 7 bases lay outside the gene matches. Per germline, CDR1 LNHDA and CDR2 SQIVND (reference sequence).

This clone occurred a few times. The chain joins TRBV2 to TRBJ1-5; 7 bases map to TRBD1. The CDR3 loop spans 14 amino acids. The V segment lost 6 bases and the J segment 3 bases; nucleotides outside the gene matches: 5. Germline V gives CDR1 SNHLY, CDR2 FYNNEI. The CDR3 coding sequence is TGTGCCAGCAGGGCGGACAGGTACAATCAGCCCCAGCATTTT. Residues: CASRADRYNQPQHF.

The V and J genes are TRBV9 and TRBJ1-6; D not certain. V gave up 3 bases and J gave up 0 bases, with 10 bases separating them. In germline, CDR1 is SGDLS, CDR2 YYNGEE. CDR3 size: 16 residues. CDR3 bases: TGTGCCAGCAGCGACGAGCGGAGCTCCTATAATTCACCCCTCCACTTT. Protein product: CASSDERSSYNSPLHF. Full variable domain (remainder filled in from reference TRBV9 and TRBJ1-6): DSGVTQTPKHLITATGQRVTLRCSPRSGDLSVYWYQQSLDQGLQFLIQYYNGEERAKGNILERFSAQQFPDLHSELNLSSLELGDSALYFCASSDERSSYNSPLHFGNGTRLTVT.

The genes are TRBV7-9 and TRBJ2-1; 11 nucleotides agree with TRBD2. The V segment lost 5 bases and the J segment 3 bases; nucleotides outside the gene matches: 6. The CDR3 contains 16 residues. CDR1 and CDR2 (germline): SEHNR, FQNEAQ (reference sequence). CDR3 protein: CASSGGTSGDYNEQFF. CDR3 DNA: TGTGCCAGCAGCGGGGGGACTAGCGGAGACTACAATGAGCAGTTCTTC.

The gene calls are TRBV7-6 and TRBJ1-1; 10 bases align to TRBD1. Germline trimming cut 9 bases from V and 4 bases from J; bases unmatched to any gene: 5. Per the germline V gene, CDR1 is SGHVS and CDR2 is FNYEAQ. CDR3 length: 13 amino acids. This CDR3 reads CASAGQGGTEAFF. DNA for the CDR3: TGTGCCAGTGCAGGACAGGGGGGCACTGAAGCTTTCTTT. Combining the CDR3 with reference TRBV7-6 and TRBJ1-1 gives the whole variable domain GAGVSQSPRYKVTKRGQDVALRCDPISGHVSLYWYRQALGQGPEFLTYFNYEAQQDKSGLPNDRFSAERPEGSISTLTIQRTEQRDSAMYRCASAGQGGTEAFFGQGTRLTVV.

This chain connects TRBV27 to TRBJ1-2, with 8 bases fitting TRBD1. Germline loops: CDR1 MNHEY, CDR2 SMNVEV (reference sequence). The V segment lost 3 bases and the J segment 7 bases; nucleotides outside the gene matches: 4. The CDR3 extends over 13 amino acids. DNA for the CDR3: TGTGCCAGCAGTTTCAGGGGGCTGCTTGGCTACACCTTC. Amino acids: CASSFRGLLGYTF.

The chain is built from TRBV13 and TRBJ2-6; 11 bases line up with TRBD1. The CDR3 length is 19 residues. V dropped 1 base and J dropped 2; count of bases not matched to a gene: 7. Germline loops: CDR1 PRHDT, CDR2 FYEKMQ (reference sequence). The CDR3 loop reads CASSLAFGTGGAGANVLTF. The CDR3 DNA reads TGTGCCAGCAGCTTAGCGTTTGGGACAGGGGGAGCTGGGGCCAACGTCCTGACTTTC.

This chain connects TRBV27 to TRBJ1-6; TRBD1 matches 9 bases. With 3 bases clipped from V and 10 bases from J, the junction kept 7 bases outside the gene matches. From germline, CDR1 is MNHEY and CDR2 SMNVEV (reference sequence). CDR3 length: 15 amino acids. The DNA for the CDR3 is TGTGCCAGCAGTTTCCGGGACAGGGCTAGATCACCCCTCCACTTT. This encodes CASSFRDRARSPLHF.

The chain is built from TRBV5-1 and TRBJ1-4; 7 nucleotides agree with TRBD1. The germline gives CDR1 SGHRS, CDR2 YFSETQ. This CDR3 region has 14 residues. V lost 9 bases to trimming and J lost 5 bases; unmatched junction nucleotides: 10. CDR3 coding DNA: TGCGCCACCTCAGGGGGAGGATTGAATGAAAAACTGTTTTTT. Its protein product is CATSGGGLNEKLFF. Based on the CDR3 plus reference TRBV5-1 and TRBJ1-4, the full variable domain is KAGVTQTPRYLIKTRGQQVTLSCSPISGHRSVSWYQQTPGQGLQFLFEYFSETQRNKGNFPGRFSGRQFSNSRSEMNVSTLELGDSALYLCATSGGGLNEKLFFGSGTQLSVL.

The chain has TRBV18 and TRBJ1-2; D is ambiguous. This CDR3 is 14 amino acids long. Germline values: CDR1 KGHSH, CDR2 LQKENI. Deletions cut 0 bases from V and 5 bases from J, with 10 bases between. CDR3 nucleotide sequence: TGTGCCAGCTCACCACCGCGGCACACTTATGGCTACACCTTC. It translates to CASSPPRHTYGYTF.

Only one count was recorded for this clone. This sequence joins TRBV15 and TRBJ2-3; D is perhaps TRBD2 (6 bases). V lost 3 bases and J 3 bases, leaving 16 bases between the germline ends. CDR1 and CDR2 from the germline V gene are LNHNV and YYDKDF (reference sequence). This CDR3 contains 16 residues. In DNA, the CDR3 is TGTGCCACCAGCAGCGGAATCGGGACTCAAACAGATACGCAGTATTTT. It translates to CATSSGIGTQTDTQYF.

This clone turned up a few times. The chain is built from TRBV4-1 and TRBJ2-1, with D possibly TRBD1 on 6 matching bases. CDR1 is MGHRA and CDR2 is YSYEKL in the germline V gene. The V and J ends lost 3 bases and 5 bases respectively, with 14 bases between them. This CDR3 region has 15 residues. The CDR3 DNA is TGCGCCAGCAGCCACCCGACAGGAAGAAACAATGAGCAGTTCTTC. It codes for CASSHPTGRNNEQFF.

The rearrangement uses TRBV21-1 and TRBJ2-2; TRBD2 is the table's D call and was not checked against the DNA. TRBV21-1 is reported as a pseudogene. This CDR3 has 18 amino acids. In DNA form, the CDR3 reads TGTGCCAGCAGCAACCGCGGGGGTCGACAAAAAAACACCGGGGAGCTGTTTTTT. Its protein product is CASSNRGGRQKNTGELFF.

With regard to this clone: Additional DNA sequences in this sample encode the identical CDR3. This chain joins TRBV6-5 and TRBJ2-7, with 10 bases that match TRBD2. The germline V gene encodes CDR1 MNHEY and CDR2 SVGAGI. V trimming: 4 bases; J trimming: 4 bases; junction bases outside the gene matches: 4. CDR3 size: 14 residues. The chain's CDR3 is CASSLAGGPYEQYF. The CDR3 nucleotides are TGTGCCAGCAGTTTAGCGGGGGGACCTTACGAGCAGTACTTC.

The chain carries TRBV5-5 and TRBJ1-4; D is ambiguous. Germline CDR1 is SGHKS and CDR2 is YYEKEE (reference sequence). V was cut by 0 bases and J by 10 bases, with 13 bases left in between. The CDR3 extends over 14 amino acids. CDR3 bases: TGTGCCAGCAGCTTGGAAGTCCAGGTCCCAAAACTGTTTTTT. This translates into CASSLEVQVPKLFF.

This clone was found once. The chain links TRBV5-1 to TRBJ2-5, with a possible D match to TRBD2 (5 bases). CDR1 and CDR2 (germline): SGHRS, YFSETQ. There are 14 residues in the CDR3. Trimming shortened V by 0 bases and J by 6 bases, and 12 bases separated the two germline ends. The CDR3 loop reads CASSLVGESKTQYF. DNA of the CDR3: TGCGCCAGCAGCTTGGTCGGGGAAAGTAAGACCCAGTACTTC.